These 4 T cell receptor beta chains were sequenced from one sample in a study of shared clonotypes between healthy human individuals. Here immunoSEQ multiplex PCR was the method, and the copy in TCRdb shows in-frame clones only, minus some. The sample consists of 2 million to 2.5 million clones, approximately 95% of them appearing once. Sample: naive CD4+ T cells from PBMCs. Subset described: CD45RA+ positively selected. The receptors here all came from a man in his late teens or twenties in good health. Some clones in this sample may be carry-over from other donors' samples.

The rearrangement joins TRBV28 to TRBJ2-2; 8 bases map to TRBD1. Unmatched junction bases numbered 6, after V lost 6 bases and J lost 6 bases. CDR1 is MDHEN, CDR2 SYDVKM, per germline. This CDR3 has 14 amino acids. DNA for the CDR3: TGTGCCAGCAGATCCGACAGGGGCCCCGGGGAGCTGTTTTTT. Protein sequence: CASRSDRGPGELFF.

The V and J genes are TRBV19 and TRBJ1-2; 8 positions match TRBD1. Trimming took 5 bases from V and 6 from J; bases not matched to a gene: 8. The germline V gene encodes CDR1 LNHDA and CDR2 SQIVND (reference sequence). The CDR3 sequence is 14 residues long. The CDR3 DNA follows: TGTGCCAGTAGTTCCCCCCGGACAGGGAATGGCTACACCTTC. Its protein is CASSSPRTGNGYTF.

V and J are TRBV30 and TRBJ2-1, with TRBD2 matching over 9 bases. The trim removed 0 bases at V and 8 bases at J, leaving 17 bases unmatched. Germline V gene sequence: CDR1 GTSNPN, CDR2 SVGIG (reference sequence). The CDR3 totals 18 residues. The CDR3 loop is CAWSVRTRPSGRSDEQFF. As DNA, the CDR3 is TGTGCCTGGAGTGTCCGAACTAGGCCAAGCGGGAGGTCCGATGAGCAGTTCTTC. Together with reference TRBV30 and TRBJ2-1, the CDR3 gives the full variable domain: SQTIHQWPATLVQPVGSPLSLECTVEGTSNPNLYWYRQAAGRGLQLLFYSVGIGQISSEVPQNLSASRPQDRQFILSSKKLLLSDSGFYLCAWSVRTRPSGRSDEQFFGPGTRLTVL.

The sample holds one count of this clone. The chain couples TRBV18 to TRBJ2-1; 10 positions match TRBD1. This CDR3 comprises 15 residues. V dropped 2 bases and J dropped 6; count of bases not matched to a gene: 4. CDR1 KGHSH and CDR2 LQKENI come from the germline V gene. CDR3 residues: CASSPDRGRFNEQFF. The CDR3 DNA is TGTGCCAGCTCACCAGACAGGGGGCGCTTCAATGAGCAGTTCTTC.